These T cell receptor beta chains were read from a single sample in a study of blood T cell repertoires in COVID-19. Profiled with immunoSEQ multiplex PCR; TCRdb holds only in-frame clones, not every one. The profile shows fewer than 250,000 clones, around four fifths of them singletons. What was sequenced was PBMCs or T cells enriched from blood (not recorded which). The source is a woman aged 50 to 60 who had been exposed to COVID-19. Each CDR3 is given with its conserved first and last residue. The order of the fields is V gene, D gene, J gene, CDR3 protein. A D gene is named only where the DNA matches it firmly.

v_gene: TRBV28
d_gene: .
j_gene: TRBJ1-1
CDR3aa: CASSRPRDRSDTEAFF

v_gene: TRBV4-3
d_gene: TRBD1
j_gene: TRBJ1-1
CDR3aa: CASSQVGGQGVRAFF

v_gene: TRBV7-8
d_gene: TRBD1
j_gene: TRBJ2-7
CDR3aa: CASSSIRDRGDEQYF

v_gene: TRBV6-5
d_gene: .
j_gene: TRBJ1-1
CDR3aa: CASSRPTGNTEAFF

v_gene: TRBV28
d_gene: TRBD2
j_gene: TRBJ2-5
CDR3aa: CASTLPGGGLAGAKTQYF

v_gene: TRBV7-3
d_gene: TRBD1
j_gene: TRBJ1-1
CDR3aa: CASSARGPAEAFF

v_gene: TRBV15
d_gene: .
j_gene: TRBJ2-1
CDR3aa: CATSSYTGEDEQFF

v_gene: TRBV6-5
d_gene: .
j_gene: TRBJ1-6
CDR3aa: CASIQGYNSPLHF

v_gene: TRBV20-1
d_gene: .
j_gene: TRBJ1-5
CDR3aa: CSASAGEGQPQHF

v_gene: TRBV27
d_gene: TRBD1
j_gene: TRBJ1-2
CDR3aa: CASSSLDREWGYTF

v_gene: TRBV28
d_gene: .
j_gene: TRBJ1-1
CDR3aa: CASSLRDLIMNTEAFF

v_gene: TRBV12-3/TRBV12-4
d_gene: .
j_gene: TRBJ2-5
CDR3aa: CASSLEGETQYF

v_gene: TRBV6-5
d_gene: .
j_gene: TRBJ2-5
CDR3aa: CASRTGLETQYF

v_gene: TRBV27
d_gene: TRBD2
j_gene: TRBJ2-5
CDR3aa: CASSLSAGGLETQYF

v_gene: TRBV20-1
d_gene: .
j_gene: TRBJ1-1
CDR3aa: CSASPYQFPEAFF

v_gene: TRBV14
d_gene: .
j_gene: TRBJ2-5
CDR3aa: CASSQMGEETQYF

v_gene: TRBV10-2
d_gene: .
j_gene: TRBJ2-3
CDR3aa: CATRQGGVLTDTQYF

v_gene: TRBV5-6
d_gene: TRBD1
j_gene: TRBJ1-2
CDR3aa: CASSLGDRRYTF

v_gene: TRBV12-3/TRBV12-4
d_gene: .
j_gene: TRBJ2-7
CDR3aa: CASTAGLVYEQYF

v_gene: TRBV10-3
d_gene: .
j_gene: TRBJ2-3
CDR3aa: CAISEGLRATSTDTQYF

v_gene: TRBV19
d_gene: .
j_gene: TRBJ1-4
CDR3aa: CASTTSSGKNEKLFF

v_gene: TRBV11-3
d_gene: .
j_gene: TRBJ2-7
CDR3aa: CASSPAGLAEQYF

v_gene: TRBV7-9
d_gene: .
j_gene: TRBJ1-1
CDR3aa: CASSPHGRFEAFF

v_gene: TRBV9
d_gene: .
j_gene: TRBJ1-4
CDR3aa: CASSGGHSAKEKLFF

v_gene: TRBV7-9
d_gene: TRBD2
j_gene: TRBJ2-3
CDR3aa: CASSWSTSGLTDTQYF

v_gene: TRBV9
d_gene: TRBD1
j_gene: TRBJ1-1
CDR3aa: CASSLQQGGEAFF

v_gene: TRBV11-2
d_gene: .
j_gene: TRBJ1-2
CDR3aa: CASSLAGDNYGYTF

v_gene: TRBV19
d_gene: TRBD1
j_gene: TRBJ1-1
CDR3aa: CASRESGGSLTEAFF

v_gene: TRBV5-6
d_gene: .
j_gene: TRBJ1-5
CDR3aa: CASSSGGSNQPQHF

v_gene: TRBV7-9
d_gene: TRBD2
j_gene: TRBJ2-7
CDR3aa: CASSLMLASGGVYEQYF

v_gene: TRBV5-6
d_gene: .
j_gene: TRBJ1-4
CDR3aa: CASSLRTGEKLFF

v_gene: TRBV19
d_gene: TRBD1
j_gene: TRBJ1-2
CDR3aa: CASSRGTGGGRGYTF